These 29 T cell receptor beta chains came from one sample sequenced in a study of T cell clonality in common variable immunodeficiency. Overall study findings and caveats: In common variable immunodeficiency, TCR beta chains reportedly carried fewer deletions and N-nucleotide insertions.

Antigen specificity for these receptors is unknown. Produced via immunoSEQ multiplex PCR; TCRdb's table is partial and in-frame only. This sample has 14,000 or so clones, each found more than once. The sequencing sample was made of peripheral blood mononuclear cells. Source of these receptors: a human donor with common variable immunodeficiency.

This clone has more than one count but fewer than ten. The read gets to within 3 residues of the CDR3 end, and the germline J gene fills in the rest. The chain employs TRBV19 and TRBJ1-5, with TRBD1 as a possible D gene (5 bases). Looked up from germline, CDR1 is LNHDA and CDR2 is SQIVND (reference sequence). V shed 4 bases and J shed 7 bases, with 14 bases lying between them. This CDR3 contains 14 residues. The part of the CDR3 DNA that was read is TGTGCCAGTAGTACCCCGGGACTCAGCCAGCCC. Residues: CASSTPGLSQP. The whole CDR3 protein is CASSTPGLSQPQHF.

A word on this clone: The read ends 3 residues shy of where the CDR3 ends; the end is completed using the germline J gene. The chain recombines TRBV2 with TRBJ1-1; D uncertain. The CDR3 is made up of 14 amino acids. V was pared by 1 base and J by 0 bases, with 6 bases between. Germline values: CDR1 SNHLY, CDR2 FYNNEI. CDR3 DNA (partial): TGTGCCAGCAGTGAAGGTGCTATGAACACTGAA. This gives the protein CASSEGAMNTE. The whole CDR3 sequence reads CASSEGAMNTEAFF.

This clone showed up just a few times. The read is 3 residues too short to cover the CDR3 end, so that end is filled in from the germline J gene. The chain has TRBV18 and TRBJ1-2; 9 positions agree with TRBD1. Germline lookup yields CDR1 KGHSH and CDR2 LQKENI. V was clipped by 2 bases and J by 7 bases; unmatched bases: 8. The CDR3 runs to 15 residues. CDR3 amino acids: CASSPMGQGSRGYTF. CDR3 bases read: TGTGCCAGCTCACCAATGGGACAGGGTAGTCGTGGC.

With respect to this clone: The read comes to an end 3 residues before the CDR3 does, leaving the germline J gene to fill in the end. This rearrangement joins TRBV7-2 to TRBJ2-3, with TRBD2 matching 7 bases. The ends lost 3 bases at V and 0 bases at J; junction bases unmatched: 3. Germline loops: CDR1 SGHTA, CDR2 FQGNSA. The CDR3 totals 15 residues. The CDR3 bases that were read are TGTGCCAGCAGCTTTGACGGGGGGAGCACAGATACG. It translates to CASSFDGGSTDT. The complete CDR3 reads CASSFDGGSTDTQYF.

This clone was seen more than once but under ten times. The sequenced fragment ends 3 residues before the CDR3 boundary, so the rest is inferred from the germline J gene. The chain uses TRBV19 and TRBJ2-1, with TRBD2 as a possible D gene (5 bases). Germline loops: CDR1 LNHDA, CDR2 SQIVND (reference sequence). Trimming took 3 bases from V and 4 from J, leaving 22 bases between them. This CDR3 is 18 amino acids long. CDR3 in amino acids: CASSMVRLEPGWYNEQFF. Partial CDR3 DNA: TGTGCCAGTAGTATGGTACGTTTGGAACCGGGGTGGTACAATGAG.

This clone was seen only a few times. The read finishes 3 residues shy of the CDR3 end, and the germline J gene is used to complete it. The chain has TRBV11-2 and TRBJ2-3; D uncertain. V dropped 0 bases and J dropped 0 bases, with 7 bases sitting between them. Germline CDR1 SGHAT, CDR2 FQNNGV. The CDR3 spans 15 residues. CDR3: CASSLDTTSTDTQYF. CDR3 DNA (partial): TGTGCCAGCAGCTTAGATACTACCAGCACAGATACG.

On this clone: The read ends 3 residues before the CDR3 terminus; that terminus is restored from the germline J gene. The chain uses TRBV2 and TRBJ1-4, with D possibly being TRBD1 (6 bases). The germline gives CDR1 SNHLY, CDR2 FYNNEI. The ends were cut back, 4 bases at V and 7 bases at J, with 7 bases in the middle. CDR3 size: 12 residues. CDR3 sequence: CASSVRGEKLFF. CDR3 bases read: TGTGCCAGCAGTGTCAGGGGTGAAAAA.

This clone turned up a few times. With the read ending 3 residues before the CDR3 end, the germline J gene is used to fill in that end. This chain joins TRBV20-1 and TRBJ2-7; TRBD1 aligns across 7 bases. V lost 3 bases, J lost 4 bases, and 12 bases stayed unmatched. The CDR3 covers 15 residues. Germline-derived CDR1 and CDR2 are DFQATT and SNEGSKA (reference sequence). This CDR3 reads CSASATGRNRYEQYF. The CDR3 DNA, read in part, is TGCAGTGCTAGCGCGACAGGGCGTAATCGGTACGAG.

Details on this clone: The missing CDR3 end, 3 residues past where the read stops, is filled in from the germline J gene. V and J are TRBV19 and TRBJ2-1; D is uncertain. The ends were cut back, 1 base at V and 5 bases at J, with 6 bases in the middle. Germline V gene lookup returns CDR1 LNHDA and CDR2 SQIVND (reference sequence). This CDR3 has 13 residues. CDR3 protein: CASSIGQNNEQFF. CDR3 DNA (partial): TGTGCCAGTAGTATAGGGCAGAACAATGAG.

This clone has more than one count but fewer than ten. The sequenced fragment ends 3 residues before the CDR3 boundary, so the rest is inferred from the germline J gene. This sequence joins TRBV7-6 and TRBJ2-7; 7 bases map to TRBD2. Germline CDR1 reads SGHVS; CDR2 reads FNYEAQ. The CDR3 has 16 residues. V dropped 5 bases and J dropped 1; count of bases not matched to a gene: 11. CDR3 sequence reads: CASSPQTGGFSYEQYF. CDR3 DNA, as far as it was read: TGTGCCAGCAGCCCCCAGACGGGGGGTTTTTCCTACGAG.

Note on this clone: The sequenced fragment ends 3 residues before the CDR3 boundary, so the rest is inferred from the germline J gene. This chain joins TRBV7-9 and TRBJ2-1; tentative D call: TRBD1 (7 bases). Germline V CDR1 and CDR2: SEHNR, FQNEAQ (reference sequence). The CDR3 is made up of 13 amino acids. The V end was cut by 2 bases, the J end by 8 bases, with 10 bases between. CDR3 in amino acids: CASSLRRGDEQFF. The DNA read from the CDR3 is TGTGCCAGCAGCTTACGCAGGGGGGATGAG. Supplemented by reference TRBV7-9 and TRBJ2-1, the full variable domain reads DTGVSQNPRHKITKRGQNVTFRCDPISEHNRLYWYRQTLGQGPEFLTYFQNEAQLEKSRLLSDRFSAERPKGSFSTLEIQRTEQGDSAMYLCASSLRRGDEQFFGPGTRLTVL.

Remarks on this clone: The read gets to within 3 residues of the CDR3 end, and the germline J gene fills in the rest. The V call is TRBV18, the J call TRBJ2-7, with D possibly being TRBD1 (6 bases). V lost 0 bases to trimming and J lost 5 bases, with 14 bases between them. The CDR3 has 15 residues. Germline-derived CDR1 and CDR2 are KGHSH and LQKENI. The CDR3 DNA, read in part, is TGTGCCAGCTCACCACCCGGGACAATACACCACGAG. Translated, it gives CASSPPGTIHHE. The full CDR3 is CASSPPGTIHHEQYF.

In this sample, this clone turned up a few times. Sequencing ends 3 residues short of the CDR3 end; the germline J gene provides the rest. The chain combines TRBV7-9 with TRBJ2-7; D remains unclear. The CDR3 length is 13 residues. Germline CDR1 is SEHNR and CDR2 is FQNEAQ (reference sequence). The V and J ends lost 1 base and 0 bases respectively, with 4 bases between them. CDR3 loop: CASSLVASYEQYF. The CDR3 bases that were read are TGTGCCAGCAGCTTAGTGGCCTCCTACGAG.

As concerns this clone: The read gets to within 3 residues of the CDR3 end, and the germline J gene fills in the rest. This chain links TRBV2 with TRBJ2-1, with 11 bases aligning to TRBD2. The CDR3 runs 16 residues. Germline CDR1 SNHLY, CDR2 FYNNEI. V trimming: 6 bases; J trimming: 2 bases; junction bases outside the gene matches: 6. CDR3 amino acids: CASSGLAGGTYNEQFF. Incomplete CDR3 DNA: TGTGCCAGCAGCGGGCTAGCGGGGGGAACCTACAATGAG.

This clone was found a few times. From the germline J gene comes the end of the CDR3, since the read stops 3 residues before it. The chain links TRBV18 to TRBJ2-2; D is uncertain. Trimming took 5 bases from V and 2 from J, leaving 12 bases between them. The CDR3 consists of 15 residues. Germline CDR1 reads KGHSH; CDR2 reads LQKENI. CDR3 in amino acids: CASSNPARNTGELFF. The part of the CDR3 DNA that was read is TGTGCCAGCTCAAACCCCGCCAGAAACACCGGGGAG.

On this clone itself: Read coverage stops 3 residues before the CDR3 terminus; the germline J gene supplies the remainder. The chain employs TRBV18 and TRBJ2-3; the D gene is possibly TRBD1 (5 bases). Germline V lookup: CDR1 KGHSH, CDR2 LQKENI. CDR3 size: 13 residues. The V gene lost 6 bases and the J gene lost 3 bases, with 10 bases spanning the gap. The CDR3 reads CASSLPGTDTQYF. Partial CDR3 DNA: TGTGCCAGCTCTTTACCAGGGACAGATACG.

This clone was picked up a small number of times. The read comes to an end 3 residues before the CDR3 does, leaving the germline J gene to fill in the end. The chain joins TRBV7-3 to TRBJ2-1; weak D call: TRBD1 (5 bases). Germline assignment: CDR1 SGHTA and CDR2 FQGTGA. Trimming removed 4 bases from V and 4 bases from J, with 8 bases in between. This CDR3 is built from 13 residues. The part of the CDR3 DNA that was read is TGTGCCAGCAGCTCCGCAGGGTACAATGAG. It codes for CASSSAGYNE. The CDR3 as a whole reads CASSSAGYNEQFF.

Incomplete CDR3 DNA: TGCAGTGCCCCGGAAGGGGGTTTGTACGAG. Residues: CSAPEGGLYE. The entire CDR3 is CSAPEGGLYEQYF. The chain recombines TRBV20-1 with TRBJ2-7; tentative D call: TRBD1 (6 bases). The read ends 3 residues early relative to the CDR3; the germline J gene fills the gap. The CDR3 has 13 residues. The V gene's germline CDR1 is DFQATT and CDR2 SNEGSKA (reference sequence). Trimming removed 6 bases from V and 4 bases from J, with 16 bases in between.

Worth noting for this clone: The read halts 3 residues ahead of the CDR3 end, with the missing end drawn from the germline J gene. V is TRBV19 and J is TRBJ1-2; tentatively, D is TRBD1 (5 bases). This CDR3 spans 13 amino acids. The V gene's germline CDR1 is LNHDA and CDR2 SQIVND (reference sequence). V lost 2 bases to trimming and J lost 6 bases, with 10 bases between them. The sequenced part of the CDR3 DNA is TGTGCCAGTAGTATATCCCCGACAGATGGC. The encoded protein is CASSISPTDG. The CDR3 as a whole reads CASSISPTDGYTF. The full variable domain, completed using reference TRBV19 and TRBJ1-2, is DGGITQSPKYLFRKEGQNVTLSCEQNLNHDAMYWYRQDPGQGLRLIYYSQIVNDFQKGDIAEGYSVSREKKESFPLTVTSAQKNPTAFYLCASSISPTDGYTFGSGTRLTVV.

This clone turned up a few times. The read halts 3 residues ahead of the CDR3 end, with the missing end drawn from the germline J gene. The chain employs TRBV2 and TRBJ2-7, with TRBD1 matching 10 bases. V lost 7 bases, J lost 4 bases, and 13 bases stayed unmatched. Germline assignment: CDR1 SNHLY and CDR2 FYNNEI. CDR3 length: 16 residues. The part of the CDR3 DNA that was read is TGTGCCAGCACCTCCTACGTTGGGGACAGGGGTTACGAG. It translates to CASTSYVGDRGYE. The full CDR3 sequence reads CASTSYVGDRGYEQYF.

This clone was observed a handful of times. The CDR3 is cut off 3 residues early in the read; its end comes from the germline J gene. The V and J genes are TRBV19 and TRBJ2-7; TRBD1 matches 11 bases. The V gene's germline CDR1 is LNHDA and CDR2 SQIVND (reference sequence). This CDR3 is 14 amino acids long. V shed 7 bases, J shed 4 bases, and the junction held 6 bases outside the gene matches. Partial CDR3 DNA: TGTGCCAGTACCTCGGGACAGGGGGTGTACGAG. It codes for CASTSGQGVYE. The whole CDR3 protein is CASTSGQGVYEQYF.

In regard to this clone: The read finishes 3 residues shy of the CDR3 end, and the germline J gene is used to complete it. The rearrangement uses TRBV6-1 and TRBJ2-5, with 7 bases fitting TRBD1. The CDR3 sequence is 14 residues long. Germline CDR1 reads MNHNS; CDR2 reads SASEGT. V shed 2 bases, J shed 5 bases, and the junction held 5 bases outside the gene matches. The CDR3 region is CASSETGVMETQYF. The DNA read from the CDR3 is TGTGCCAGCAGTGAAACAGGGGTCATGGAGACC.

This clone came up a few times. The sequenced fragment ends 3 residues before the CDR3 boundary, so the rest is inferred from the germline J gene. The rearrangement joins TRBV7-8 to TRBJ1-5, with TRBD1 matching 8 bases. CDR1 is SGHVS and CDR2 is FQNEAQ in the germline V gene. The CDR3 is made up of 15 amino acids. J gave up 6 bases and V 4 bases, and 8 bases lay outside the gene matches. Here the CDR3 reads CASSSRQGFGQPQHF. The sequenced part of the CDR3 DNA is TGTGCCAGCAGCTCACGACAGGGGTTCGGTCAGCCC.

A note on this clone: The read comes to an end 3 residues before the CDR3 does, leaving the germline J gene to fill in the end. The J gene is TRBJ1-2, the V gene TRBV7-6; D is perhaps TRBD1 (6 bases). The germline V and J ends were trimmed by 2 bases and 4 bases, with 17 bases remaining between them. CDR1 and CDR2 (germline): SGHVS, FNYEAQ. The CDR3 runs to 16 residues. The sequenced CDR3 bases are TGTGCCAGCAGCTTACTGCCCGTAGCAGGGGTCTATGGC. As protein: CASSLLPVAGVYG. The entire CDR3 reads CASSLLPVAGVYGYTF. The whole variable domain, filled in from reference TRBV7-6 and TRBJ1-2, reads GAGVSQSPRYKVTKRGQDVALRCDPISGHVSLYWYRQALGQGPEFLTYFNYEAQQDKSGLPNDRFSAERPEGSISTLTIQRTEQRDSAMYRCASSLLPVAGVYGYTFGSGTRLTVV.

About this clone itself: The sequenced fragment ends 3 residues before the CDR3 boundary, so the rest is inferred from the germline J gene. The gene calls are TRBV7-2 and TRBJ1-6; D is perhaps TRBD1 (5 bases). This CDR3 region has 14 residues. V gave up 3 bases and J gave up 9 bases, with 12 bases separating them. Germline CDR1 SGHTA, CDR2 FQGNSA. The CDR3 here is CASSFGRAGSPLHF. The CDR3 bases that were read are TGTGCCAGCAGCTTCGGCAGGGCCGGTTCACCC. Filled out from reference TRBV7-2 and TRBJ1-6, the complete variable domain reads GAGVSQSPSNKVTEKGKDVELRCDPISGHTALYWYRQSLGQGLEFLIYFQGNSAPDKSGLPSDRFSAERTGGSVSTLTIQRTQQEDSAVYLCASSFGRAGSPLHFGNGTRLTVT.

Points on this clone: The read stops 3 residues short of the end of the CDR3; the missing end is completed from the germline J gene. The gene calls are TRBV7-8 and TRBJ2-3; 14 positions agree with TRBD2. V lost 7 bases and J lost 7; bases outside the gene matches: 10. This CDR3 has 16 amino acids. Per germline, CDR1 SGHVS and CDR2 FQNEAQ. The CDR3 here is CASIRRGTSGGNTQYF. The part of the CDR3 DNA that was read is TGTGCCAGCATCCGTCGTGGGACTAGCGGGGGAAATACG. The full variable domain, rest sourced from reference TRBV7-8 and TRBJ2-3, is GAGVSQSPRYKVAKRGQDVALRCDPISGHVSLFWYQQALGQGPEFLTYFQNEAQLDKSGLPSDRFFAERPEGSVSTLKIQRTQQEDSAVYLCASIRRGTSGGNTQYFGPGTRLTVL.

Notes on this clone: The read gets to within 3 residues of the CDR3 end, and the germline J gene fills in the rest. The chain combines TRBV7-3 with TRBJ2-1; 13 nucleotides align to TRBD2. CDR3 size: 16 residues. Germline loops: CDR1 SGHTA, CDR2 FQGTGA. With 5 bases clipped from V and 7 bases from J, the junction kept 8 bases outside the gene matches. The CDR3 sequence: CASSKLAGGQSNEQFF. CDR3 DNA, as far as it was read: TGTGCCAGCAGCAAACTAGCGGGGGGGCAGTCGAATGAG.

In regard to this clone: The read gets to within 3 residues of the CDR3 end, and the germline J gene fills in the rest. This chain connects TRBV5-1 to TRBJ2-7, with D possibly TRBD1 on 6 matching bases. The germline V and J ends were trimmed by 1 base and 4 bases, with 9 bases remaining between them. Germline lookup yields CDR1 SGHRS and CDR2 YFSETQ. The CDR3 loop spans 13 amino acids. CDR3 DNA (partial): TGCGCCAGCAGCTTGTCGACAGGTTACGAG. It codes for CASSLSTGYE. The whole CDR3 sequence is CASSLSTGYEQYF.

Sample share makes this clone medium-sized. CDR3 amino acids: CASSQAGYGYTF. CDR3 DNA (partial): TGTGCCAGCAGCCAAGCAGGGTACGGC. The chain is built from TRBV14 and TRBJ1-2, with a possible D match to TRBD1 (5 bases). The CDR3 end falls 3 residues outside the read, so it is completed with the germline J gene. This CDR3 has 12 amino acids. CDR1 SGHDN and CDR2 FVKESK come from the germline V gene. Looking up the rest from reference TRBV14 and TRBJ1-2 gives the full variable domain: EAGVTQFPSHSVIEKGQTVTLRCDPISGHDNLYWYRRVMGKEIKFLLHFVKESKQDESGMPNNRFLAERTGGTYSTLKVQPAELEDSGVYFCASSQAGYGYTFGSGTRLTVV.